This T cell receptor (beta chain) was sequenced in a study of T cells in Graves' hyperthyroidism and ophthalmopathy. This clonotype was observed a few times. The antigen is undetermined. CDR1 is MGHRA and CDR2 is YSYEKL in the germline V gene. The CDR3 extends over 14 amino acids. V was shortened by 0 bases and J by 6 bases, with 8 bases between the two germline ends. RNA transcripts gave rise to amplified TCR beta CDR3 regions. A set of HTBI primers served as the primers for a first-round RT-PCR of the TCR CDR3. TCRdb fed the multiplex PCR reads into MiXCR, producing one record per CDR3 protein. The sample lists about 410,000 distinct CDR3 sequences; about 15% were seen once. The study's findings and limits: Model output signaled ophthalmopathy a median approximately 6 months ahead of onset.

The gene calls are TRBV4-1 and TRBJ2-2, with D unresolved. Material for sequencing was blood. This clonotype was obtained from a man younger than 30 with Graves' ophthalmopathy. CDR3 protein: CASSQDGLAGELFF. The CDR3 DNA sequence: TGCGCCAGCAGCCAAGATGGTCTGGCCGGGGAGCTGTTTTTT.